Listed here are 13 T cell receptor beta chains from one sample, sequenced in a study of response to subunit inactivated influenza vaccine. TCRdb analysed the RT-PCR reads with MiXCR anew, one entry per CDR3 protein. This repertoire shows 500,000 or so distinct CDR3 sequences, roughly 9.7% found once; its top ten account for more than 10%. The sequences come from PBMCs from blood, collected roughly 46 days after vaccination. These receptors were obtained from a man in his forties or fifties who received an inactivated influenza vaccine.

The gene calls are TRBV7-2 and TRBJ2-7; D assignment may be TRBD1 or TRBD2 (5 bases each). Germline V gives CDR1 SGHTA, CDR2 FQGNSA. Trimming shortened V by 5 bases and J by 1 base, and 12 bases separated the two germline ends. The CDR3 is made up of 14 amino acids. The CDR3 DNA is TGTGCCAGCAGCATCGGGACGCCATCCTACGAGCAGTACTTC. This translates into CASSIGTPSYEQYF.

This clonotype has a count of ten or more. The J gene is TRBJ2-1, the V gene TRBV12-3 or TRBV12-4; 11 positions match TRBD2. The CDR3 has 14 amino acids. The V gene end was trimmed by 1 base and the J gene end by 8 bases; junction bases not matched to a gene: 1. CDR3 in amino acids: CASSLDSGRDEQFF. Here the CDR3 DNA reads TGTGCCAGCAGTTTAGATAGCGGGAGGGATGAGCAGTTCTTC.

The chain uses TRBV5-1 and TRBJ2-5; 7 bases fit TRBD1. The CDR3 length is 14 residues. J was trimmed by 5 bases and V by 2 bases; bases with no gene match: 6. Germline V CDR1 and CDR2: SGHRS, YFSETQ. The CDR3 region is CASSLTGVWETQYF. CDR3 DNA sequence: TGCGCCAGCAGCTTAACAGGGGTGTGGGAGACCCAGTACTTC.

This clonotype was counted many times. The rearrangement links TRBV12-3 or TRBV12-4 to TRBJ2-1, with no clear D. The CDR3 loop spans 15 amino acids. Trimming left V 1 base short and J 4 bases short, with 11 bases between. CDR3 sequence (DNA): TGTGCCAGCAGTTTAGGGCTGACGACTTACAATGAGCAGTTCTTC. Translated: CASSLGLTTYNEQFF.

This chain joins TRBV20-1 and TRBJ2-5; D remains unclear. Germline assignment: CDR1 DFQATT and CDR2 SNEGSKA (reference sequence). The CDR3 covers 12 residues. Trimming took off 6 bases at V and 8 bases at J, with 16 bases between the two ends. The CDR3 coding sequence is TGCAGTGCACTTGGCCCGGGCGAAACCCAGTACTTC. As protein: CSALGPGETQYF.

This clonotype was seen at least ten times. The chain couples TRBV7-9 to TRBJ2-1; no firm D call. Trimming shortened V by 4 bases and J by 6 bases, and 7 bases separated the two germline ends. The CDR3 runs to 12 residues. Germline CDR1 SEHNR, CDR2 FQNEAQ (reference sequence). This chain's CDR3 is CASSSLRNEQFF. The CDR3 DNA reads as TGTGCCAGCAGCTCCCTTCGCAATGAGCAGTTCTTC.

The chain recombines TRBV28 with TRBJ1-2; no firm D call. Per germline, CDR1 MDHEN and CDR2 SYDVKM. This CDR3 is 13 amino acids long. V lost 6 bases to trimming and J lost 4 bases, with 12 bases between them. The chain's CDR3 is CASRSGSLYGYTF. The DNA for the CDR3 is TGTGCCAGCAGGTCCGGGAGCCTCTATGGCTACACCTTC.

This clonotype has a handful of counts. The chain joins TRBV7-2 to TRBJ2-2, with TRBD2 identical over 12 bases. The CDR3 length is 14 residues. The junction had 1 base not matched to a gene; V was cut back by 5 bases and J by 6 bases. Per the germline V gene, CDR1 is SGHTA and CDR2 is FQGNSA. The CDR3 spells CASSASGRAGELFF. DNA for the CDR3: TGTGCCAGCAGCGCTAGCGGGAGGGCCGGGGAGCTGTTTTTT.

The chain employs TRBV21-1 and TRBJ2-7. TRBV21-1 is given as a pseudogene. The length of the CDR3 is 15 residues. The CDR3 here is CASSGGSNGTYEQYF. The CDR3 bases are TGTGCCAGCTCTGGCGGAAGCAATGGGACCTACGAGCAGTACTTC.

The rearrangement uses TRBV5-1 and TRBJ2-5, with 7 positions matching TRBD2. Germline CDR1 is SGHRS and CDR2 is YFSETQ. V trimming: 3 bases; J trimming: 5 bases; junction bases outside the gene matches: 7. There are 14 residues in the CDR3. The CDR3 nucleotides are TGCGCCAGCAGCTCGGAGTGGGGAGGGGAGACCCAGTACTTC. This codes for CASSSEWGGETQYF.

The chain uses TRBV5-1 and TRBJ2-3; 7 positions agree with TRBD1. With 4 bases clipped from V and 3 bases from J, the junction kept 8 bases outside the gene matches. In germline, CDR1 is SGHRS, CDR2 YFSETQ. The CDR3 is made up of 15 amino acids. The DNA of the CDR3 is TGCGCCAGCAGCCGTGGGGGACAGAGGACAGATACGCAGTATTTT. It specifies CASSRGGQRTDTQYF.

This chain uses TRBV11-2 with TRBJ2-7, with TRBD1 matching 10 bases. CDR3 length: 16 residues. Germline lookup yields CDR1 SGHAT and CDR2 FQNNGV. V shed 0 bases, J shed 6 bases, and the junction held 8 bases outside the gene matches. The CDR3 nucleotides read TGTGCCAGCAGCTTAGATCTTGGGACAGGGGTTTCCGAGCAGTACTTC. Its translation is CASSLDLGTGVSEQYF.

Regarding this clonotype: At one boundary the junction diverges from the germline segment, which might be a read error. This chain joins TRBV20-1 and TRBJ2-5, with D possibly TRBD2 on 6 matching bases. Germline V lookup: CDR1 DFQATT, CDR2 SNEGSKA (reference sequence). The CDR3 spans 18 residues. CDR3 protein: CCARDGLAGTWGRETQYF. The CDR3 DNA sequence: TGCTGTGCTAGAGATGGTCTAGCAGGGACTTGGGGGAGAGAGACCCAGTACTTC.